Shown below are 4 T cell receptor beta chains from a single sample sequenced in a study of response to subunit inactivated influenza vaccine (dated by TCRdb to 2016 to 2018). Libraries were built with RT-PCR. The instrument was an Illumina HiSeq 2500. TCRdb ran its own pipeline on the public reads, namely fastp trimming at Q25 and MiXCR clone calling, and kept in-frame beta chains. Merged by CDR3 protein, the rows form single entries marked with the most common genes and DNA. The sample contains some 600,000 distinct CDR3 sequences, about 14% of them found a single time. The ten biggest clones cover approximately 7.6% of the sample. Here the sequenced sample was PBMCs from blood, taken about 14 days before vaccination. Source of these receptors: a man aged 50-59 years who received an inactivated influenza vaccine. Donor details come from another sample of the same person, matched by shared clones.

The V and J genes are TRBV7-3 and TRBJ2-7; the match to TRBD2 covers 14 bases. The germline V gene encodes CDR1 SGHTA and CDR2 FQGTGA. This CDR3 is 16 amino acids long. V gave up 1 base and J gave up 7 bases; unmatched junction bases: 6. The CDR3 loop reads CASSLNPGLAGAEQYF. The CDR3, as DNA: TGTGCCAGCAGCTTAAACCCGGGACTAGCGGGAGCAGAGCAGTACTTC.

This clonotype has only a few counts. This CDR3 reads CASSLPPGGGPGELFF. In DNA, the CDR3 is TGTGCCAGCAGCTTACCCCCGGGGGGAGGCCCCGGGGAGCTGTTTTTT. The V call is TRBV7-9, the J call TRBJ2-2; TRBD2 aligns across 7 bases. CDR3 length: 16 residues. The J segment lost 6 bases and the V segment lost 2 bases, leaving 9 bases of the junction unmatched. Germline V CDR1 and CDR2: SEHNR, FQNEAQ (reference sequence).

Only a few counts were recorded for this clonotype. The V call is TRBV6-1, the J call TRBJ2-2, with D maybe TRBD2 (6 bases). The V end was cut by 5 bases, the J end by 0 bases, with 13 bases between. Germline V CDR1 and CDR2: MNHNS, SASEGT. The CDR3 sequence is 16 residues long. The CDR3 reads CASSLRLGSNTGELFF. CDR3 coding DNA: TGTGCCAGCAGTCTTCGACTAGGCTCGAACACCGGGGAGCTGTTTTTT.

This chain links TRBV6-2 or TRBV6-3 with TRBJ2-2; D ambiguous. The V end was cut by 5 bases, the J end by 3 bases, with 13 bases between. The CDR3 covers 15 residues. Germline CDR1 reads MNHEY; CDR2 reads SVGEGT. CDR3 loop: CASSDGRAYTGELFF. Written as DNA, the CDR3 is TGTGCCAGCAGTGATGGACGGGCATACACCGGGGAGCTGTTTTTT.